This entry is about one TCR beta chain. Method: immunoSEQ multiplex PCR; TCRdb's copy keeps in-frame clones and lacks some. This table has more than 250,000 clones, 85% to 90% appearing once. This CDR3 contains 17 residues. Germline CDR1 SGHRS, CDR2 YFSETQ. V lost 2 bases, J lost 9 bases, and 16 bases stayed unmatched. Participants were aged about 18 to 90 years, lived in some 23 US areas, and enrolled virtually. In assigning cohorts, the study relied on participant-reported clinical history. This entry belongs to a study of blood T cell repertoires in COVID-19. Study-level background: Both acute and convalescent COVID-19 samples were obtained from the United States, Italy and Spain.

Material: PBMCs or T cells enriched from blood (not recorded which). This TCR came from a woman aged 18-29 years who had recovered from COVID-19. The J gene is TRBJ2-3, the V gene TRBV5-1, with TRBD2 matching 9 bases. Here the CDR3 DNA reads TGCGCCAGCAGCTTCGCCGGTGGGGCGGGAGGGCCGGTAACGCAGTATTTT. Translation gives CASSFAGGAGGPVTQYF.